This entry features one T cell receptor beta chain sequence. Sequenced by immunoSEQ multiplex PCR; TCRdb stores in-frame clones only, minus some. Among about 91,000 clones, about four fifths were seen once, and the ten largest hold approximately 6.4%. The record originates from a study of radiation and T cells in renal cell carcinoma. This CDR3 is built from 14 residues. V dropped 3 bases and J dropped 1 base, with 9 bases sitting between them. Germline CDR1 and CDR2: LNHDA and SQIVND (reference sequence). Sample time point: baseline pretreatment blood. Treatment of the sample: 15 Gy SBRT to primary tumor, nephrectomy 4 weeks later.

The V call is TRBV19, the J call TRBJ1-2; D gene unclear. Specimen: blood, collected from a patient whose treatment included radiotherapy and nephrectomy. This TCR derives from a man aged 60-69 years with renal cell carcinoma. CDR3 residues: CASSIGGRNYGYTF. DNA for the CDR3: TGTGCCAGTAGTATTGGAGGACGTAACTATGGCTACACCTTC.